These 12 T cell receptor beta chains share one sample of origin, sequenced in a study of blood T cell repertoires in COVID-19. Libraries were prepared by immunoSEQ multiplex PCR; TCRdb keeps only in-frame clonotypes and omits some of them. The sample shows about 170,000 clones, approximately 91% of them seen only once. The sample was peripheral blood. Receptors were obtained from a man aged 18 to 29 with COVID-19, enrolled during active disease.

The CDR3 here is CASSPLAGGRTGELFF. For the CDR3, the DNA is TGTGCCAGTAGTCCACTAGCGGGAGGAAGGACCGGGGAGCTGTTTTTT. This chain joins TRBV19 and TRBJ2-2, with 12 bases aligning to TRBD2. Germline V gene data show CDR1 as LNHDA and CDR2 as SQIVND (reference sequence). CDR3 length: 16 residues. V was pared by 5 bases and J by 5 bases, with 6 bases of the junction left unmatched.

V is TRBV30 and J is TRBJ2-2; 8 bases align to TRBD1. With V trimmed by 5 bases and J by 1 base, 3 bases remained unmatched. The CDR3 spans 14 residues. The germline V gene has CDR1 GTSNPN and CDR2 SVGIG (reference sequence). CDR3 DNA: TGTGCCTGGCGGACAGGGCAGAACACCGGGGAGCTGTTTTTT. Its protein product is CAWRTGQNTGELFF.

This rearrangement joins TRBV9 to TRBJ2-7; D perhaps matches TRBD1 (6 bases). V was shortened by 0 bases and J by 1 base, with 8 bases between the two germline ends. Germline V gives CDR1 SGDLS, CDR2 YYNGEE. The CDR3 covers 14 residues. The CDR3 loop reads CASSVAGQSYEQYF. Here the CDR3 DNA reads TGTGCCAGCAGCGTAGCCGGACAGTCCTACGAGCAGTACTTC.

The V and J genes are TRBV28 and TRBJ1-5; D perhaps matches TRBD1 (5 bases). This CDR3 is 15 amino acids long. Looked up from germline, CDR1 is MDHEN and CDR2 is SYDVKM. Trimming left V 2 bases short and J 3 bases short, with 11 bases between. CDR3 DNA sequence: TGTGCCAGCAGTTTAATGGGCAGGGTCAATCAGCCCCAGCATTTT. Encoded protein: CASSLMGRVNQPQHF.

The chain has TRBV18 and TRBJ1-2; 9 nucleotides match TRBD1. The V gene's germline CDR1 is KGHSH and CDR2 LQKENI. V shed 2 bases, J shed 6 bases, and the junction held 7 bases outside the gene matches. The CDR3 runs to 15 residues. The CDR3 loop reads CASSPRDREWNGYTF. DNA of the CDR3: TGTGCCAGCTCACCAAGGGACAGGGAATGGAATGGCTACACCTTC.

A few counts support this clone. CDR3 sequence: CASSLDAGYSGNTIYF. In DNA form, the CDR3 reads TGTGCCAGCAGCTTAGATGCCGGTTACTCTGGAAACACCATATATTTT. The chain combines TRBV7-9 with TRBJ1-3; no reliable D call. The ends were cut back, 1 base at V and 0 bases at J, with 10 bases in the middle. Per germline, CDR1 SEHNR and CDR2 FQNEAQ (reference sequence). CDR3 size: 16 residues.

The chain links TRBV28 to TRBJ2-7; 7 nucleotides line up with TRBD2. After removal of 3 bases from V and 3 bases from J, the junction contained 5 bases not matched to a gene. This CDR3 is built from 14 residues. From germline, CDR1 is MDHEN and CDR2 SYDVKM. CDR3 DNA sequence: TGTGCCAGCAGTTTTGGGAGGGTCTACTACGAGCAGTACTTC. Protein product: CASSFGRVYYEQYF.

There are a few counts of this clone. CDR3 amino acids: CASSSGLAGVSGELFF. The CDR3 DNA sequence: TGTGCCAGCAGCTCCGGACTAGCGGGAGTATCTGGGGAGCTGTTTTTT. The rearrangement joins TRBV13 to TRBJ2-2; 13 nucleotides agree with TRBD2. V shed 4 bases, J shed 8 bases, and the junction held 7 bases outside the gene matches. CDR1 is PRHDT and CDR2 is FYEKMQ in the germline V gene (reference sequence). The CDR3 has 16 residues.

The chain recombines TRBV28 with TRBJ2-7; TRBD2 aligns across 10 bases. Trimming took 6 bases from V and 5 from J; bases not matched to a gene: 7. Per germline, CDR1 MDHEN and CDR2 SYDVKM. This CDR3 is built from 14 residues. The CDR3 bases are TGTGCCAGCAGGTCTAGCGGGAGTCCCCACGAGCAGTACTTC. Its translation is CASRSSGSPHEQYF.

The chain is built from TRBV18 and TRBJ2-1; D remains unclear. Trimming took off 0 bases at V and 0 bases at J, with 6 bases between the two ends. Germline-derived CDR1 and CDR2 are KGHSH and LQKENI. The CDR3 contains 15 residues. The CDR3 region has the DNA TGTGCCAGCTCACCACCGGTCAGCTCCTACAATGAGCAGTTCTTC. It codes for CASSPPVSSYNEQFF.

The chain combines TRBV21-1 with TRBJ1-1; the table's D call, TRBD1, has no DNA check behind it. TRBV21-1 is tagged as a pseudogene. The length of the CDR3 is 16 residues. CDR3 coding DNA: TGTGCCAGCAGCCTCCCGGAGACAGGGGGCAACACTGAAGCTTTCTTT. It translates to CASSLPETGGNTEAFF.

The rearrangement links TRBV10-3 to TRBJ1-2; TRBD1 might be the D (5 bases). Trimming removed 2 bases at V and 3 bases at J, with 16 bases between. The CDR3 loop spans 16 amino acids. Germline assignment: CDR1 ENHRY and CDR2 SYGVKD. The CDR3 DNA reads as TGTGCCATCAGTGAGAGCAGGGAACTTGTAGACTATGGCTACACCTTC. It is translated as CAISESRELVDYGYTF.